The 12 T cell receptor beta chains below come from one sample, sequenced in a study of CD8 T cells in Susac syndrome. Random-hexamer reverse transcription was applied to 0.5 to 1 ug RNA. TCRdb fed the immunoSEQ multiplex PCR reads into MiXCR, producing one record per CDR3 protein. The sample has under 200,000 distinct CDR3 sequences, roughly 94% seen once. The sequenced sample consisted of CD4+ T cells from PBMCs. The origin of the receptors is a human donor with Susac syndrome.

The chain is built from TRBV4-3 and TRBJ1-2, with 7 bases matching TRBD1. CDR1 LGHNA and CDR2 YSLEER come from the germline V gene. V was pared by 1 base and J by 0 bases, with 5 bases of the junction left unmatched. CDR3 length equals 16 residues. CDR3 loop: CASSQVGDRTNYGYTF. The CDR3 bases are TGCGCCAGCAGCCAAGTTGGGGACAGAACTAACTATGGCTACACCTTC.

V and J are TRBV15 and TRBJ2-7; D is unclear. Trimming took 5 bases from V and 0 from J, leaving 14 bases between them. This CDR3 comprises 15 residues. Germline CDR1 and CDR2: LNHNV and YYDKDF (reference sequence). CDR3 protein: CATSAYSAPSYEQYF. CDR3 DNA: TGTGCCACCAGCGCCTACAGCGCACCCTCCTACGAGCAGTACTTC.

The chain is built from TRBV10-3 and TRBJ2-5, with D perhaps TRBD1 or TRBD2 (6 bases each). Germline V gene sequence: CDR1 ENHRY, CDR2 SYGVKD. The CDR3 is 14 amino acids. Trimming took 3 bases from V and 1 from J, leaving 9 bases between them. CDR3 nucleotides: TGTGCCATCAGTGAAGGGGGGACCCAAGAGACCCAGTACTTC. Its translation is CAISEGGTQETQYF.

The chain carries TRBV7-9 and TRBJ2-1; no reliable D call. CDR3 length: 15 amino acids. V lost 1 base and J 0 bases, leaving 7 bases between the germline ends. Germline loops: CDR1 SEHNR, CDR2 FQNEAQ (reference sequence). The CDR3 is CASSLGVISYNEQFF. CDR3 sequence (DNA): TGTGCCAGCAGCTTAGGAGTGATCTCCTACAATGAGCAGTTCTTC.

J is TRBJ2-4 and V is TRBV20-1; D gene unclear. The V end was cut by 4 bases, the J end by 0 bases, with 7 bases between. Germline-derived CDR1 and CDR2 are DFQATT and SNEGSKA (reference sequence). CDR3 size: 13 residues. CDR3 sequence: CSAIGLAKNIQYF. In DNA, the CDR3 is TGCAGTGCTATCGGGCTAGCCAAAAACATTCAGTACTTC.

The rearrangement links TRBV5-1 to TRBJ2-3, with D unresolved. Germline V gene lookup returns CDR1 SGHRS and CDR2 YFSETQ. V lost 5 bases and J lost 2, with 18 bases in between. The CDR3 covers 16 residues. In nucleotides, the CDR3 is TGCGCCAGCAGGGCGACTTCCTCGCAGTTCACAGATACGCAGTATTTT. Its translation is CASRATSSQFTDTQYF.

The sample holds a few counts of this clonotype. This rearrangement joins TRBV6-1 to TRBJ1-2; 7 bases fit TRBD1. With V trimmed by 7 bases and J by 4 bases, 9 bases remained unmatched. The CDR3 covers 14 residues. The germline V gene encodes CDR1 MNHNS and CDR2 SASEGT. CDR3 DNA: TGTGCCAGCATCCAAAGGGCAGGGGGCTATGGCTACACCTTC. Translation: CASIQRAGGYGYTF.

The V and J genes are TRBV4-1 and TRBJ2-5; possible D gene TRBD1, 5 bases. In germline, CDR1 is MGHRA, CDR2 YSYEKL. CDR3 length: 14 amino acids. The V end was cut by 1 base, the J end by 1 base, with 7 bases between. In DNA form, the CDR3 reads TGCGCCAGCAGCCAAGCCAGGGTCCAAGAGACCCAGTACTTC. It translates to CASSQARVQETQYF.

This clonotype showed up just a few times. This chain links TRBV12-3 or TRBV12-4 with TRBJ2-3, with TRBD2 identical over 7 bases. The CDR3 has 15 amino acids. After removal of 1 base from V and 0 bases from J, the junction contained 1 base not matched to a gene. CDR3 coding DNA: TGTGCCAGCAGTTTAGGACTAGCCAGCACAGATACGCAGTATTTT. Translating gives CASSLGLASTDTQYF.

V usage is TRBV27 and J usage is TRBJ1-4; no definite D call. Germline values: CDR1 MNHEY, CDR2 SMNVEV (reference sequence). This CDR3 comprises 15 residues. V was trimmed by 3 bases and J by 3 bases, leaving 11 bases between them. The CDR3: CASSLSGSANEKLFF. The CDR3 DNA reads TGTGCCAGCAGTTTGTCAGGTTCGGCTAATGAAAAACTGTTTTTT. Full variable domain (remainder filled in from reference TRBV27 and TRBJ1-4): EAQVTQNPRYLITVTGKKLTVTCSQNMNHEYMSWYRQDPGLGLRQIYYSMNVEVTDKGDVPEGYKVSRKEKRNFPLILESPSPNQTSLYFCASSLSGSANEKLFFGSGTQLSVL.

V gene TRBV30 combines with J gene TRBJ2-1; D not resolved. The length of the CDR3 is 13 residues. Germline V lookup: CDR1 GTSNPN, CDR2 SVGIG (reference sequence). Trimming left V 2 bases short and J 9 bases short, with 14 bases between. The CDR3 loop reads CAWSFSDPPEQFF. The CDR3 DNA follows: TGTGCCTGGAGTTTTTCGGACCCGCCTGAGCAGTTCTTC.

The CDR3 region is CSVRVLDTTTISSYNEQFF. CDR3 bases: TGCAGCGTTAGGGTTCTGGACACGACGACTATCAGCTCCTACAATGAGCAGTTCTTC. This sequence joins TRBV29-1 and TRBJ2-1; D assignment may be TRBD1 or TRBD2 (5 bases each). The germline gives CDR1 SQVTM, CDR2 ANQGSEA. V dropped 5 bases and J dropped 0 bases, with 26 bases sitting between them. The CDR3 has 19 residues.